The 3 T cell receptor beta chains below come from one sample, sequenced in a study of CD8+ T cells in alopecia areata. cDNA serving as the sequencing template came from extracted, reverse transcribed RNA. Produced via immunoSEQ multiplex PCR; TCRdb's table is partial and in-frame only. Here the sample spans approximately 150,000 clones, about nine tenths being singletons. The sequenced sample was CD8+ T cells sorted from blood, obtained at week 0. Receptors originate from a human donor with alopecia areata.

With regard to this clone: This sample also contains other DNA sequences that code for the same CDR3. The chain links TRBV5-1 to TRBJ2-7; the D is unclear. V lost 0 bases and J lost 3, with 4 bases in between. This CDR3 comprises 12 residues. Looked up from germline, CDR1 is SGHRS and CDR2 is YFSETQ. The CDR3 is CASSLGDYEQYF. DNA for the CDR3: TGCGCCAGCAGCTTGGGTGACTACGAGCAGTACTTC. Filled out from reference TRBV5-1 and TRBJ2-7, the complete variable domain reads KAGVTQTPRYLIKTRGQQVTLSCSPISGHRSVSWYQQTPGQGLQFLFEYFSETQRNKGNFPGRFSGRQFSNSRSEMNVSTLELGDSALYLCASSLGDYEQYFGPGTRLTVT.

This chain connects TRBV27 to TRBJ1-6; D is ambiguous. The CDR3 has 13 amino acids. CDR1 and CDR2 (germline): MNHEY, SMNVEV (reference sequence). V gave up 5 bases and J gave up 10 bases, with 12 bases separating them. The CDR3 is CASSLGRSSPLHF. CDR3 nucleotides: TGTGCCAGCAGTCTAGGACGAAGCTCACCCCTCCACTTT.

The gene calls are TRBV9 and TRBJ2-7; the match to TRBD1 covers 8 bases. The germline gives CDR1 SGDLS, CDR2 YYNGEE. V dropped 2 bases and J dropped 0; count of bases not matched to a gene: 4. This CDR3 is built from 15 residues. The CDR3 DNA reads TGTGCCAGCAGCGTCGGACAGGGCCTCTCCTACGAGCAGTACTTC. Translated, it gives CASSVGQGLSYEQYF.